One T cell receptor beta chain is described in this entry. This entry is derived from a study of blood T cell repertoires in COVID-19. Study context: From T cells, B-cell-depleted T cells, or PBMCs came the material, which was cDNA or gDNA.

V lost 6 bases and J lost 10; bases outside the gene matches: 6. Germline-derived CDR1 and CDR2 are SNHLY and FYNNEI. This CDR3 is 12 amino acids long. As handled by the study authors: Nucleated cell counts were estimated from reference gene primer amplification. Some clones are missing from TCRdb's copy, which holds only in-frame ones; the method was immunoSEQ multiplex PCR. V and J calls and clone size are given by that table; D and trimming were obtained from the DNA. The repertoire holds roughly 200,000 clones, 70% to 90% seen once, with 9.5% to 12% in the top ten. Sequencing was carried out using peripheral blood. The source of this sequence is a human donor with active or convalescent COVID-19. The donor label of this sample is uncertain. The rearrangement uses TRBV2 and TRBJ1-1, with 9 nucleotides matching TRBD1. In DNA, the CDR3 is TGTGCCAGCAGCAAACAGGGGGCGCGAGCTTTCTTT. It translates to CASSKQGARAFF.